The clone carrying this T cell receptor (beta chain) was found a few times. This sample was included in a study of early T cells in non-severe SARS-CoV-2 infection. Individual cDNA molecules were tagged with unique molecular identifiers, the study reported. TCRdb recomputed calls from the 5' RACE reads with MiXCR, one row per CDR3 protein. The table includes tens of thousands of distinct CDR3 sequences, about an eighth detected once. Unmatched junction bases numbered 4, after V lost 6 bases and J lost 1 base. CDR3 length: 14 amino acids. CDR1 SGHVS and CDR2 FNYEAQ come from the germline V gene. Material for sequencing was whole blood. The origin of this receptor is an adult who was a healthcare worker with PCR-confirmed SARS-CoV-2 infection or an uninfected control (not recorded which). This chain connects TRBV7-6 to TRBJ2-5; 8 nucleotides agree with TRBD1. For the CDR3, the DNA is TGTGCCAGCAGTCCCGGGACAGGCCAAGAGACCCAGTACTTC. Protein product: CASSPGTGQETQYF.